The next 16 T cell receptor beta chains were all read from a single sample in a study of Ad26.COV2.S vaccination and SARS-CoV-2 variants listed by TCRdb under 2021. Library preparation employed the immunoSEQ multiplex PCR assay. TCRdb re-hosts the immuneACCESS table, in-frame sequences only. Its copies lack some clones; in the studies checked, an unresolved V gene accounts for under half of them, and the cause for the rest is not known. The sample table holds approximately 500,000 clones, of which 87% were seen once. Of the sample, over 10% falls within the top ten clones. In light of the paper, this sample's treatment or condition label describes: about 20 received Ad26.COV2.S at low or high dose, single or two shots; about five received placebo; per-sample allocation not given. Repertoires of vaccine and placebo recipients were sequenced from samples collected on day 63 after the first injection.

The material sequenced was peripheral blood, taken in a trial of Ad26.COV2.S vaccine versus placebo. These receptors all come from a person aged 18 to 59 who received the Ad26.COV2.S COVID-19 vaccine or a placebo.

The genes are TRBV5-5 and TRBJ2-2; a weak D match, TRBD2 (6 bases). The CDR3 totals 15 residues. V lost 0 bases and J lost 4, with 10 bases in between. In germline, CDR1 is SGHKS, CDR2 YYEKEE (reference sequence). CDR3 residues: CASSLVSGTTGELFF. The CDR3 DNA reads TGTGCCAGCAGCTTGGTTAGCGGAACCACCGGGGAGCTGTTTTTT.

As to this clone: Other DNA variants within this sample encode the same CDR3. V gene TRBV19 combines with J gene TRBJ1-5; no clear D gene. V was cut by 3 bases and J by 1 base, with 4 bases left in between. Germline V gene sequence: CDR1 LNHDA, CDR2 SQIVND (reference sequence). The CDR3 runs 13 residues. The CDR3, as DNA: TGTGCCAGTAGTATTTCCAGCAATCAGCCCCAGCATTTT. The encoded protein is CASSISSNQPQHF.

This sequence joins TRBV9 and TRBJ2-1; D gene ambiguous. This CDR3 has 14 amino acids. V lost 1 base and J 1 base, leaving 6 bases between the germline ends. Germline CDR1 SGDLS, CDR2 YYNGEE. This CDR3 reads CASSVFGSYNEQFF. The CDR3, as DNA: TGTGCCAGCAGCGTATTTGGGTCCTACAATGAGCAGTTCTTC.

The chain uses TRBV4-3 and TRBJ1-6; D is ambiguous. The CDR3 totals 15 residues. Trimming stripped 1 base from V and 4 bases from J, with 8 bases between. The germline V gene encodes CDR1 LGHNA and CDR2 YSLEER. The CDR3 region has the DNA TGCGCCAGCAGCCAAGGGTCCACATATAATTCACCCCTCCACTTT. Translating it yields CASSQGSTYNSPLHF.

In the case of this clone: The same CDR3 also results from other DNA sequences found in this sample. The chain couples TRBV2 to TRBJ2-7; no clear D gene. The CDR3 consists of 10 residues. Germline-derived CDR1 and CDR2 are SNHLY and FYNNEI. The V end was cut by 6 bases, the J end by 4 bases, with 4 bases between. The CDR3 DNA reads as TGTGCCAGCAGCGGTTACGAGCAGTACTTC. The encoded protein is CASSGYEQYF. Together with reference TRBV2 and TRBJ2-7, the CDR3 gives the full variable domain: EPEVTQTPSHQVTQMGQEVILRCVPISNHLYFYWYRQILGQKVEFLVSFYNNEISEKSEIFDDQFSVERPDGSNFTLKIRSTKLEDSAMYFCASSGYEQYFGPGTRLTVT.

The chain is built from TRBV5-6 and TRBJ2-3; D ambiguous. The CDR3 has 14 amino acids. Germline values: CDR1 SGHDT, CDR2 YYEEEE. The V end was cut by 2 bases, the J end by 4 bases, with 11 bases between. The CDR3, as DNA: TGTGCCAGCAGCTTTAGCCTGGATTCAGATACGCAGTATTTT. It specifies CASSFSLDSDTQYF.

This chain uses TRBV12-3 or TRBV12-4 with TRBJ2-1; D unclear. There are 12 residues in the CDR3. Trimming took off 3 bases at V and 9 bases at J, with 9 bases between the two ends. The CDR3: CASSFGPSEQFF. The CDR3, as DNA: TGTGCCAGCAGTTTTGGCCCCAGTGAGCAGTTCTTC.

The rearrangement joins TRBV6-2 or TRBV6-3 to TRBJ2-1, with D unclear. The germline gives CDR1 MNHEY, CDR2 SVGEGT. V was cut by 3 bases and J by 6 bases, with 6 bases left in between. CDR3 length equals 12 residues. The CDR3 here is CASSYAANEQFF. CDR3 in DNA: TGTGCCAGCAGTTATGCAGCCAATGAGCAGTTCTTC.

This clone was seen a single time. The rearrangement uses TRBV7-9 and TRBJ2-2; D ambiguous. Between the trimmed V and J ends, which lost 4 bases and 7 bases, there was a span of 10 bases. CDR1 SEHNR and CDR2 FQNEAQ come from the germline V gene (reference sequence). This CDR3 region has 13 residues. CDR3 bases: TGTGCCAGCAGCTCTCGGATCGACGGGGAGCTGTTTTTT. Its translation: CASSSRIDGELFF. The entire variable domain, with the rest obtained from reference TRBV7-9 and TRBJ2-2, is as follows: DTGVSQNPRHKITKRGQNVTFRCDPISEHNRLYWYRQTLGQGPEFLTYFQNEAQLEKSRLLSDRFSAERPKGSFSTLEIQRTEQGDSAMYLCASSSRIDGELFFGEGSRLTVL.

The chain has TRBV6-2 or TRBV6-3 and TRBJ1-1, with D unclear. This CDR3 region has 14 residues. The V and J ends lost 5 bases and 3 bases respectively, with 13 bases between them. Germline CDR1 reads MNHEY; CDR2 reads SVGEGT. This CDR3 reads CASSKDGMDTEAFF. The CDR3 nucleotides read TGTGCCAGCAGTAAGGATGGGATGGACACTGAAGCTTTCTTT.

The chain employs TRBV27 and TRBJ2-1; 8 bases are a match to TRBD2. J gave up 9 bases and V 0 bases, and 4 bases lay outside the gene matches. Germline CDR1 is MNHEY and CDR2 is SMNVEV (reference sequence). The CDR3 has 14 amino acids. CDR3 sequence (DNA): TGTGCCAGCAGTTTATCCCGGGGGGGGACTGAGCAGTTCTTC. Translated, it gives CASSLSRGGTEQFF.

This sequence joins TRBV19 and TRBJ1-2; perhaps TRBD1 as D (5 bases). Germline lookup yields CDR1 LNHDA and CDR2 SQIVND (reference sequence). The CDR3 sequence is 14 residues long. Trimming removed 5 bases from V and 6 bases from J, with 16 bases in between. DNA of the CDR3: TGTGCCAGTAGTCTTCAGGGTGCCCCCCATGGCTACACCTTC. Translating gives CASSLQGAPHGYTF.

The chain has TRBV4-1 and TRBJ1-4; D not certain. V was cut by 4 bases and J by 0 bases, with 18 bases left in between. This CDR3 spans 18 amino acids. The germline V gene has CDR1 MGHRA and CDR2 YSYEKL. In DNA form, the CDR3 reads TGCGCCAGCAGCCCAAAAGCCAGTCGGTTTGCAACTAATGAAAAACTGTTTTTT. Encoded protein: CASSPKASRFATNEKLFF.

Only one count was recorded for this clone. The gene calls are TRBV4-1 and TRBJ2-1, with a weak D call TRBD2 (8 bases). Germline V CDR1 and CDR2: MGHRA, YSYEKL. This CDR3 comprises 14 residues. Trimming pared 6 bases from V and 10 bases from J, leaving 19 bases between. CDR3 region: CASSHPTGTREQFF. In nucleotides, the CDR3 is TGCGCCAGCAGTCATCCGACAGGGACTAGAGAGCAGTTCTTC.

As DNA, the CDR3 is TGCGCCAGCAGCTTGGTGGGGGCCGGGGAGCTGTTTTTT. This encodes CASSLVGAGELFF. The V call is TRBV5-1, the J call TRBJ2-2; TRBD1 or TRBD2 may be the D gene (5 bases each). V lost 0 bases to trimming and J lost 6 bases, with 6 bases between them. Per the germline V gene, CDR1 is SGHRS and CDR2 is YFSETQ. The CDR3 consists of 13 residues.

The V call is TRBV9, the J call TRBJ2-3; 8 positions agree with TRBD2. Germline V gene sequence: CDR1 SGDLS, CDR2 YYNGEE. This CDR3 has 15 amino acids. With V trimmed by 0 bases and J by 2 bases, 2 bases remained unmatched. CDR3 protein: CASSVVAGPTDTQYF. The CDR3 nucleotides are TGTGCCAGCAGCGTAGTAGCGGGACCCACAGATACGCAGTATTTT.